The next 24 T cell receptor beta chains were all read from a single sample in a study of regulatory T cells in long-lasting Graves disease. With iRepertoire HTBI primers and Arm-PCR of CDR3 regions, TCR beta libraries were built. TCRdb re-called the multiplex PCR reads with MiXCR, one entry per CDR3 protein. The repertoire holds 400,000 or so distinct CDR3 sequences, roughly 20% seen once, with roughly 20% in the top ten. As to time point: persistent/refractory GD, antithyroid drugs over 5 years with positive TRAb. Making the TCR library involved RNA that had been extracted from PBMCs. Sequenced material: peripheral blood mononuclear cells (PBMCs), taken when the disease was refractory, from a patient treated with antithyroid drugs. These receptors originate from a female donor with Graves disease.

This clonotype was counted between two and nine times. For the CDR3, the DNA is TGTGCCAGCAGTTGGACACAGGGGAGCAATCAGCCCCAGCATTTT. Translated, it gives CASSWTQGSNQPQHF. The chain links TRBV27 to TRBJ1-5; 7 bases are shared with TRBD1. The CDR3 runs 15 residues. V gave up 4 bases and J gave up 1 base; unmatched junction bases: 4. Germline V gene data show CDR1 as MNHEY and CDR2 as SMNVEV (reference sequence).

This clonotype was observed many times. V and J are TRBV19 and TRBJ2-6; D is uncertain. Germline CDR1 is LNHDA and CDR2 is SQIVND (reference sequence). The CDR3 spans 15 residues. The germline V and J ends were trimmed by 1 base and 2 bases, with 6 bases remaining between them. As DNA, the CDR3 is TGTGCCAGTAGTATAGGAAGTGCTGGGGCCAACGTCCTGACTTTC. Residues: CASSIGSAGANVLTF.

V usage is TRBV5-5 and J usage is TRBJ2-7; TRBD2 agrees at 10 bases. Losses at the gene ends were 4 bases for V and 1 base for J; bases not matched to a gene: 23. Per the germline V gene, CDR1 is SGHKS and CDR2 is YYEKEE (reference sequence). The CDR3 loop spans 21 amino acids. The CDR3 spells CASSAPRQGALPSGSSYEQYF. The DNA of the CDR3 is TGTGCCAGCAGCGCGCCCCGACAGGGCGCCTTACCTAGCGGGAGTTCCTACGAGCAGTACTTC.

The rearrangement links TRBV28 to TRBJ2-7, with 8 bases identical to TRBD2. Germline trimming cut 2 bases from V and 5 bases from J; bases unmatched to any gene: 5. CDR3 length: 14 residues. CDR1 is MDHEN and CDR2 is SYDVKM in the germline V gene. The CDR3 region is CASSLGAGVNEQYF. The CDR3 DNA reads as TGTGCCAGCAGTTTAGGAGCGGGAGTCAACGAGCAGTACTTC.

This clonotype was detected a few times. J is TRBJ2-7 and V is TRBV29-1, with TRBD1 identical over 7 bases. The germline V gene encodes CDR1 SQVTM and CDR2 ANQGSEA. The CDR3 length is 11 residues. The V segment lost 6 bases and the J segment 4 bases; nucleotides outside the gene matches: 3. The CDR3 DNA is TGCAGCGTCTTACAGGGGTACGAGCAGTACTTC. Amino acids: CSVLQGYEQYF.

This clonotype has more than one count but fewer than ten. The gene calls are TRBV6-2 or TRBV6-3 and TRBJ2-5; D is unresolved. The CDR3 has 14 residues. Trimming took 3 bases from V and 0 from J, leaving 8 bases between them. CDR1 is MNHEY and CDR2 is SVGEGT in the germline V gene. This chain's CDR3 is CASSYQANQETQYF. The CDR3 nucleotides are TGTGCCAGCAGTTATCAGGCTAACCAAGAGACCCAGTACTTC.

This clonotype was picked up many times. This sequence joins TRBV7-2 and TRBJ1-1; D is unclear. Trimming took off 6 bases at V and 1 base at J, with 9 bases between the two ends. The CDR3 contains 13 residues. From germline, CDR1 is SGHTA and CDR2 FQGNSA. The CDR3 DNA is TGTGCCAGCAGTTGGGGTGGGAACACTGAAGCTTTCTTT. Amino acid sequence: CASSWGGNTEAFF.

The sample holds a few counts of this clonotype. The V and J genes are TRBV7-9 and TRBJ2-7; TRBD1 matches 7 bases. The CDR3 is 17 residues long. V gave up 3 bases and J gave up 5 bases; unmatched junction bases: 16. Germline loops: CDR1 SEHNR, CDR2 FQNEAQ (reference sequence). This chain's CDR3 is CASSLGSFLTGDDEQYF. In DNA form, the CDR3 reads TGTGCCAGCAGCTTGGGGTCTTTCCTAACAGGGGACGACGAGCAGTACTTC. Variable domain in full (rest from reference TRBV7-9 and TRBJ2-7): DTGVSQNPRHKITKRGQNVTFRCDPISEHNRLYWYRQTLGQGPEFLTYFQNEAQLEKSRLLSDRFSAERPKGSFSTLEIQRTEQGDSAMYLCASSLGSFLTGDDEQYFGPGTRLTVT.

This clonotype was recorded a few times. This chain links TRBV5-1 with TRBJ2-5, with 12 bases aligning to TRBD1. With V trimmed by 4 bases and J by 3 bases, 7 bases remained unmatched. This CDR3 spans 16 amino acids. CDR1 is SGHRS, CDR2 YFSETQ, per germline. DNA of the CDR3: TGCGCCAGCAGCGGAGGGGACAGGGGGCGCGAAGAGACCCAGTACTTC. Translation: CASSGGDRGREETQYF.

This clonotype was counted at least ten times. The chain combines TRBV7-3 with TRBJ1-2; 8 bases map to TRBD1. CDR3 length: 15 amino acids. Germline V gene lookup returns CDR1 SGHTA and CDR2 FQGTGA. With V trimmed by 5 bases and J by 8 bases, 13 bases remained unmatched. Here the CDR3 DNA reads TGTGCCAGCAGCGAGCGCACGGCTCAGGGGGCCGGCTACACCTTC. Amino acid sequence: CASSERTAQGAGYTF.

In regard to this clonotype: A much more abundant neighbour one base away suggests this may be a read error. This chain links TRBV28 with TRBJ1-2; 10 bases map to TRBD1. The germline V gene has CDR1 MDHEN and CDR2 SYDVKM. The J segment lost 6 bases and the V segment lost 9 bases, leaving 4 bases of the junction unmatched. There are 12 residues in the CDR3. The CDR3 protein is CARRGQGHGYTF. CDR3 DNA sequence: TGTGCCAGAAGGGGACAGGGGCATGGCTACACCTTC.

This clonotype was observed a handful of times. The germline gene is not matched at one end of the junction; a read error may be the cause. The chain joins TRBV7-2 to TRBJ1-6, with 7 bases fitting TRBD1. CDR1 is SGHTA, CDR2 FQGNSA, per germline. CDR3 length: 14 amino acids. The CDR3 region is CASRLGQVYSPLHF. CDR3 DNA: TGTGCCAGCAGGTTAGGACAGGTGTATTCACCCCTCCACTTT. The variable domain in full, with the rest retrieved from reference TRBV7-2 and TRBJ1-6, is GAGVSQSPSNKVTEKGKDVELRCDPISGHTALYWYRQSLGQGLEFLIYFQGNSAPDKSGLPSDRFSAERTGGSVSTLTIQRTQQEDSAVYLCASRLGQVYSPLHFGNGTRLTVT.

The chain employs TRBV7-2 and TRBJ2-7, with TRBD1 identical over 7 bases. After removal of 3 bases from V and 2 bases from J, the junction contained 7 bases not matched to a gene. Germline V gene sequence: CDR1 SGHTA, CDR2 FQGNSA. The CDR3 contains 15 residues. The CDR3 is CASSLDRSIPYEQYF. In DNA, the CDR3 is TGTGCCAGCAGCTTGGACAGGTCCATTCCCTACGAGCAGTACTTC.

V usage is TRBV6-1 and J usage is TRBJ1-2; 8 nucleotides agree with TRBD1. After removal of 5 bases from V and 5 bases from J, the junction contained 10 bases not matched to a gene. This CDR3 has 15 residues. Germline V lookup: CDR1 MNHNS, CDR2 SASEGT. The chain's CDR3 is CASSSRDRLPYGYTF. As DNA, the CDR3 is TGTGCCAGCAGTAGCCGGGACAGGCTACCTTATGGCTACACCTTC.

The chain uses TRBV12-5 and TRBJ1-1; D call uncertain. V gave up 3 bases and J gave up 10 bases, with 9 bases separating them. The CDR3 spans 11 residues. Germline loops: CDR1 LGHNT, CDR2 FRNRAP. The CDR3 DNA reads TGTGCTAGTGGTTTTGAGTCCGTAGCTTTCTTT. This codes for CASGFESVAFF.

This clonotype was recorded at least ten times. This chain joins TRBV28 and TRBJ1-1, with D tentatively TRBD1 (6 bases). V was trimmed by 6 bases and J by 11 bases, leaving 16 bases between them. From germline, CDR1 is MDHEN and CDR2 SYDVKM. There are 12 residues in the CDR3. The CDR3 nucleotides read TGTGCCAGCAGGTCGGACAGTTTCCCCGCTTTCTTT. Encoded protein: CASRSDSFPAFF.

The rearrangement uses TRBV7-9 and TRBJ2-7; 9 bases are a match to TRBD1. V shed 6 bases, J shed 2 bases, and the junction held 8 bases outside the gene matches. This CDR3 is built from 15 residues. Germline V gene sequence: CDR1 SEHNR, CDR2 FQNEAQ (reference sequence). DNA for the CDR3: TGTGCCAGCAGAAAACAGGGGGCCGAAGCCTACGAGCAGTACTTC. It yields the protein CASRKQGAEAYEQYF.

The chain recombines TRBV6-2 or TRBV6-3 with TRBJ1-2; possible D gene TRBD1, 5 bases. V was trimmed by 6 bases and J by 5 bases, leaving 16 bases between them. CDR3 length: 14 amino acids. The germline V gene has CDR1 MNHEY and CDR2 SVGEGT. The CDR3 nucleotides read TGTGCCAGCAGCTCACCGGGACCCTTATATGGCTACACCTTC. Its translation: CASSSPGPLYGYTF.

On this clonotype itself: A much larger clone sits a single nucleotide away, making a read error possible. The chain uses TRBV2 and TRBJ1-6, with 9 bases fitting TRBD1. The CDR3 is 13 residues long. The J segment lost 8 bases and the V segment lost 7 bases, leaving 3 bases of the junction unmatched. From germline, CDR1 is SNHLY and CDR2 FYNNEI. CDR3 sequence reads: CASTWTGDSPLHF. CDR3 sequence (DNA): TGTGCCAGCACGTGGACAGGGGATTCACCCCTCCACTTT.

This clonotype occurred many times. This chain uses TRBV2 with TRBJ1-1; TRBD1 is a possible D gene (5 bases). This CDR3 comprises 16 residues. V lost 0 bases, J lost 4 bases, and 15 bases lay in between. The germline gives CDR1 SNHLY, CDR2 FYNNEI. The CDR3 region has the DNA TGTGCCAGCAGTGAAGCGCTTCGGGGTGGGGGCACTGAAGCTTTCTTT. Protein product: CASSEALRGGGTEAFF.

This clonotype showed up just a few times. The CDR3 reads CAISEPGTGTETQYF. The CDR3 DNA follows: TGTGCCATCAGTGAGCCGGGGACAGGGACGGAGACCCAGTACTTC. V usage is TRBV10-3 and J usage is TRBJ2-5; 9 bases fit TRBD1. CDR3 length equals 15 residues. Trimming at V came to 2 bases and at J to 5 bases, leaving 6 bases not matched to a gene. Germline V gene lookup returns CDR1 ENHRY and CDR2 SYGVKD.

At least ten counts were recorded for this clonotype. CDR3 DNA: TGTGCCAGCAGCTTAGGGTCAGGGGACAATCAGCCCCAGCATTTT. It yields the protein CASSLGSGDNQPQHF. This chain links TRBV7-8 with TRBJ1-5; D might be TRBD1 (6 bases). This CDR3 region has 15 residues. The V gene lost 1 base and the J gene lost 3 bases, with 10 bases spanning the gap. CDR1 and CDR2 (germline): SGHVS, FQNEAQ. Based on the CDR3 plus reference TRBV7-8 and TRBJ1-5, the full variable domain is GAGVSQSPRYKVAKRGQDVALRCDPISGHVSLFWYQQALGQGPEFLTYFQNEAQLDKSGLPSDRFFAERPEGSVSTLKIQRTQQEDSAVYLCASSLGSGDNQPQHFGDGTRLSIL.

This clonotype was seen repeatedly, ten times or more. This sequence joins TRBV19 and TRBJ1-4, with unresolved D. CDR1 is LNHDA and CDR2 is SQIVND in the germline V gene (reference sequence). This CDR3 has 20 residues. The germline V and J ends were trimmed by 8 bases and 0 bases, with 28 bases remaining between them. The DNA of the CDR3 is TGTGCCAGTGAACCTTGGAGTGTTGCCCCGACTCGTGCAACTAATGAAAAACTGTTTTTT. It specifies CASEPWSVAPTRATNEKLFF.

The genes are TRBV27 and TRBJ1-2; possible D gene TRBD1, 5 bases. Germline-derived CDR1 and CDR2 are MNHEY and SMNVEV (reference sequence). The length of the CDR3 is 12 residues. V lost 2 bases and J 8 bases, leaving 9 bases between the germline ends. The CDR3 here is CASSLTGGGYTF. CDR3 coding DNA: TGTGCCAGCAGTTTAACAGGAGGAGGCTACACCTTC.